These 11 T cell receptor beta chains were all obtained from the same sample, sequenced in a study of T cell responses to AZD1222 COVID-19 vaccine. Method: immunoSEQ multiplex PCR; TCRdb's copy keeps in-frame clones and lacks some. Here the sample spans roughly 91,000 clones, 89% being singletons. Sequenced material: peripheral blood, taken on day 0 of AZD1222 vaccination. The receptors shown here come from an adult in good health.

The chain is built from TRBV9 and TRBJ1-1; D is perhaps TRBD1 (5 bases). This CDR3 is 13 amino acids long. Germline-derived CDR1 and CDR2 are SGDLS and YYNGEE. V lost 4 bases and J 3 bases, leaving 10 bases between the germline ends. The CDR3 bases are TGTGCCAGCAGCTTAGACAGCTACACTGAAGCTTTCTTT. It encodes CASSLDSYTEAFF.

This clone was seen once. The V gene is TRBV7-2, the J gene TRBJ1-4, with TRBD1 as a possible D gene (6 bases). With 2 bases removed from V and 7 bases from J, the gap between germline ends came to 11 bases. This CDR3 spans 14 amino acids. Germline-derived CDR1 and CDR2 are SGHTA and FQGNSA. The CDR3 coding sequence is TGTGCCAGCAGCTTACAGGCAGGGGTTGAAAAACTGTTTTTT. This sequence encodes CASSLQAGVEKLFF.

The chain uses TRBV12-3 or TRBV12-4 and TRBJ2-2; D gene uncertain. The CDR3 extends over 12 amino acids. V was cut by 5 bases and J by 2 bases, with 3 bases left in between. This chain's CDR3 is CASSVNTGELFF. CDR3 nucleotides: TGTGCCAGCAGTGTAAACACCGGGGAGCTGTTTTTT.

The chain carries TRBV7-8 and TRBJ1-2; a weak D match, TRBD1 (6 bases). CDR1 is SGHVS, CDR2 FQNEAQ, per germline. Trimming removed 0 bases from V and 2 bases from J, with 10 bases in between. This CDR3 is built from 15 residues. The CDR3 DNA reads TGTGCCAGCAGCTTAGCAGTTGGGGGCAACTATGGCTACACCTTC. Translated, it gives CASSLAVGGNYGYTF.

Of note for this clone: No DNA is shown, since the ends of the CDR3 on it are uncertain; the CDR3 is the one TCRdb lists. V and J are TRBV5-1 and TRBJ2-7; TRBD1 was called by the table and not checked on the DNA. Germline V lookup: CDR1 SGHRS, CDR2 YFSETQ. The CDR3 is made up of 14 amino acids, end residues included. CDR3 protein: CASSFGQGDYEQYF.

This chain connects TRBV2 to TRBJ1-2, with D hard to call. The CDR3 consists of 14 residues. V lost 2 bases, J lost 0 bases, and 7 bases lay in between. CDR1 is SNHLY and CDR2 is FYNNEI in the germline V gene. CDR3 bases: TGTGCCAGCAGTGAACGGTCCTCTAACTATGGCTACACCTTC. This translates into CASSERSSNYGYTF.

The rearrangement links TRBV6-5 to TRBJ1-1, with D hard to call. Germline V gene sequence: CDR1 MNHEY, CDR2 SVGAGI. The CDR3 is 14 residues long. Trimming removed 8 bases from V and 1 base from J, with 14 bases in between. The CDR3, as DNA: TGTGCCAGCCAGCCCTCGGGCCAGAACACTGAAGCTTTCTTT. Encoded protein: CASQPSGQNTEAFF.

This clone was picked up one time. The chain uses TRBV5-6 and TRBJ2-7; possibly TRBD1 or TRBD2 for D (5 bases each). The CDR3 has 11 residues. V dropped 0 bases and J dropped 10 bases, with 8 bases sitting between them. CDR1 and CDR2 from the germline V gene are SGHDT and YYEEEE. CDR3: CASSLAGLQYF. For the CDR3, the DNA is TGTGCCAGCAGCTTGGCGGGGCTTCAGTACTTC.

The sample holds one count of this clone. Written as DNA, the CDR3 is TGCGCCAGCAGTGAGTTACAGCCACCCCACAATGAGCAGTTCTTC. It yields the protein CASSELQPPHNEQFF. The chain joins TRBV10-1 to TRBJ2-1; D remains unclear. This CDR3 region has 15 residues. V was cut by 1 base and J by 5 bases, with 12 bases left in between. Germline CDR1 is WNHNN and CDR2 is SYGVQD (reference sequence).

V is TRBV18 and J is TRBJ1-1; 11 nucleotides match TRBD1. The CDR3 runs to 15 residues. Germline V CDR1 and CDR2: KGHSH, LQKENI. V dropped 3 bases and J dropped 2; count of bases not matched to a gene: 2. The CDR3, as DNA: TGTGCCAGCTCACCGGGGACAGGGGGAAACACTGAAGCTTTCTTT. Residues: CASSPGTGGNTEAFF.

This clone was counted a single time. The rearrangement joins TRBV3-1 (or the pseudogene TRBV3-2) to TRBJ2-7, with D uncertain. CDR1 and CDR2 (germline): LGHDT, YNNKEL (reference sequence). Trimming left V 3 bases short and J 4 bases short, with 10 bases between. The CDR3 length is 13 residues. This CDR3 is CASSQFLGYEQYF. CDR3 DNA: TGTGCCAGCAGCCAGTTTTTAGGTTACGAGCAGTACTTC.